This T cell receptor (beta chain) was recorded in a study of cytomegalovirus exposure and HLA in healthy donors. PCR used 60 Vbeta primers and 13 Jbeta primers. Data came from immunoSEQ multiplex PCR; TCRdb stores just in-frame clones and leaves some out. The sample carries 150,000 or so clones, roughly 85% recorded once. Between the trimmed V and J ends, which lost 2 bases and 7 bases, there was a span of 14 bases. The germline V gene encodes CDR1 MDHEN and CDR2 SYDVKM. The CDR3 loop spans 15 amino acids. The TCR sequence derives from a man in his fifties or sixties in good health and CMV-seropositive. V is TRBV28 and J is TRBJ1-4; D perhaps matches TRBD1 (5 bases). Material for sequencing was PBMCs. The CDR3 reads CASSLGQQGGEKLFF. DNA of the CDR3: TGTGCCAGCAGTTTAGGGCAGCAGGGAGGTGAAAAACTGTTTTTT.